This TCR beta chain was observed in a study of blood T cell repertoires in COVID-19. About the research overall: Researchers got acute and convalescent COVID-19 samples from the United States, Italy and Spain. The analysed material was cDNA or gDNA that came from T cells, B-cell-depleted T cells, or PBMCs.

Original handling: Amplification of reference gene primers provided the estimated nucleated cell counts. TCRdb keeps only in-frame clones here, not all; method: immunoSEQ multiplex PCR. V, J and clone size are taken as reported in that table, and D and trimming were inferred from the DNA itself. Of more than 110,000 clones listed, 80% to 85% are singletons. Trimming cost V 2 bases and J 6 bases; bases outside gene matches: 4. From germline, CDR1 is SGDLS and CDR2 YYNGEE. The CDR3 runs 14 residues. Sequencing used peripheral blood. The V call is TRBV9, the J call TRBJ1-2; 10 bases are shared with TRBD1. This TCR derives from a woman of 80 years or more with acute or convalescent COVID-19. The CDR3 DNA reads as TGTGCCAGCAGCGTCGACAGGGGGCCTGATGGCTACACCTTC. It yields the protein CASSVDRGPDGYTF.